This TCR beta chain comes out of a study of T cell responses to AZD1222 COVID-19 vaccine (dated by TCRdb to the early 2020s). Describing the broader study: Because spike-specific TCR depth and breadth did not differ between the two schedules, AZD1222 recipients who got a second dose at roughly 4 weeks were pooled with those who got a second dose at roughly 12 weeks. A total of around 240 trial participants underwent TCR sequencing, of whom roughly 210 had received two doses of AZD1222 and some 25 had received two doses of the MenACWY control vaccine. Trial participants were enrolled by age into 18-55, 56-69 and 70-plus year subgroups, with around 150, 28 and 57 TCR-sequenced participants respectively.

Worth noting for this clone: No antigen is known for it. No per-base quality is available; no much larger clone lies one base away.

The time point label on this specimen signifies: baseline before first vaccination. Samples from vaccinated people were obtained from the UK trials COV001 and COV002, which included a single-blind randomized controlled phase 2/3 trial of AZD1222 (ChAdOx1 nCoV-19) in healthy adults. Trial participant PBMC samples were collected at day 0 and day 28 after the second dose for TCRbeta chain sequencing. The CDR3 regions of human TCRbeta chains were analyzed by immunosequencing. The source study handled its data this way. TCRs in the repertoires were compared against a reference library of SARS-CoV-2-specific TCRs that had been generated with the MIRA antigen-specificity platform. Breadth was defined as the fraction of unique TCRs that were SARS-CoV-2-associated, and depth was defined as the fraction of total T cells that were SARS-CoV-2-associated. Using the MIRA data, every spike-specific TCR was mapped to the spike region that the TCR reacted to and assigned to either a CD4 or a CD8 class. Log10-transformed breadth and depth values were compared by one-way ANOVA with Sidak's multiple comparisons tests. What TCRdb holds here is the immuneACCESS table cut down to in-frame rearrangements. Part of the clones is not present; checked against another copy, under half of the missing clones reflect an unresolved V gene, and the others are unexplained. V, J and clone size are those of that table, while D and trimming were read from the DNA. A total of about 160,000 clones appear in this sample, 70% to 90% of them only once. The ten largest clones capture 4.5% to 6% of the sample.

General conclusions and limits of the study: After two AZD1222 doses, both the breadth and the depth of spike-specific TCRs were significantly higher than at day 0 and than in MenACWY recipients. The whole spike protein was spanned by vaccine-associated CD4 TCRs, and dominant responses were seen in regions 160-218 and 743-854. Because no day 14 peak-response samples were available, the repertoires could be characterized only after the peak T cell response. The 56-69-year group was small, and its depth increase did not reach significance, likely because of low power. Most participants were white British and females outnumbered males, and the authors suggested that clonal diversity may have been underestimated. Nearly half of unique spike-specific TCRs reportedly recognized epitopes outside regions mutated in the B.1.351 and B.1.1.7 variants. Conclusions about previously exposed vaccinees are limited, since just six AZD1222 recipients were seropositive for SARS-CoV-2 at baseline.

The germline V end is reduced by 0 bases and the J end by 0 bases; junction bases left unmatched: 8. CDR1 and CDR2 are read off the germline V gene as SGHRS and YFSETQ. Spanning cysteine to phenylalanine, the CDR3 consists of 18 amino acids. The read is trimmed to its CDR3 DNA, 54 bases read in frame from base 1. The sample here was peripheral blood, taken on day 0 of AZD1222 vaccination. The V and J genes are TRBV5-1 and TRBJ2-3, and TRBD2 aligns with 9 junction nucleotides. The receptor was isolated from an adult in good health. The encoded CDR3 is CASSLVVAGASSTDTQYF. The DNA is as follows: TGCGCCAGCAGCTTGGTGGTAGCGGGAGCATCTAGCACAGATACGCAGTATTTT.